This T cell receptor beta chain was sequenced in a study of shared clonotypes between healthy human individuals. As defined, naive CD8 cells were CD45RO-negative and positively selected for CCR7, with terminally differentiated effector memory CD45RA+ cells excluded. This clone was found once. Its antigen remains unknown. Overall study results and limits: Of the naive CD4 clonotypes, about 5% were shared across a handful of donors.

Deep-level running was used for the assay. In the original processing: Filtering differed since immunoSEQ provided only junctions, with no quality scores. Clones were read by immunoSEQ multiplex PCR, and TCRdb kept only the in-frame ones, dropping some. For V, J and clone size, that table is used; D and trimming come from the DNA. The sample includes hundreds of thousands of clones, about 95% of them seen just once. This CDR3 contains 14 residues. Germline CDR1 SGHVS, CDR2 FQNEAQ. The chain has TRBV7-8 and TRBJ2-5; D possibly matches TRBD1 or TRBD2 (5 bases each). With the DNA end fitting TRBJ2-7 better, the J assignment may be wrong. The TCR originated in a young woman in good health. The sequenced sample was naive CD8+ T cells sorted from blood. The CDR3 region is CASSLGGYSYEQYF. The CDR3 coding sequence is TGTGCCAGCAGCTTAGGGGGGTATTCCTACGAGCAGTACTTC.